The subject of this entry is one T cell receptor beta chain. The data were obtained in a study of blood T cell repertoires in COVID-19. Seattle participants joined during active infection and were tracked over time. The CDR3 has 10 residues. Germline lookup yields CDR1 MDHEN and CDR2 SYDVKM. In the authors' workflow: Estimates of nucleated cell counts were drawn from the amplification of reference gene primers. Measured with immunoSEQ multiplex PCR; TCRdb has only the in-frame clones, and not every one. From that table come the V and J calls and clone size; the DNA was used to work out D and trimming. The sample holds approximately 78,000 clones; roughly 92% are singletons and the top ten take just over 2.5%.

This TCR derives from a man between 45 and 60 years old with COVID-19, enrolled during active disease. The sample was peripheral blood. The chain uses TRBV28 and TRBJ1-2; D gene uncertain. CDR3 coding DNA: TGTGCAATAGGCGCAGGCGGCTACACCTTC. This encodes CAIGAGGYTF.